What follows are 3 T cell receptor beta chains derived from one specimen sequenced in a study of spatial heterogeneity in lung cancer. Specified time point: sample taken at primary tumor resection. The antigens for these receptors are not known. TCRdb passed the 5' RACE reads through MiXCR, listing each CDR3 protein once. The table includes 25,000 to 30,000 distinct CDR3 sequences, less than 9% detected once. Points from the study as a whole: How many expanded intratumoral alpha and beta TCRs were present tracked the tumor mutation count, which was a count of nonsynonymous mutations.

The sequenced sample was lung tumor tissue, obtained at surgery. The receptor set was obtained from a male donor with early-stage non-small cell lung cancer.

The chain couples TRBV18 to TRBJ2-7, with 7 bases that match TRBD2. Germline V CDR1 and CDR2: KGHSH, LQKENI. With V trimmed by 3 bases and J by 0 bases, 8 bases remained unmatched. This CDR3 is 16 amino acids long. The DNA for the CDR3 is TGTGCCAGCTCACCGGGGCGGGGGATCCTCTCCTACGAGCAGTACTTC. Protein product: CASSPGRGILSYEQYF.

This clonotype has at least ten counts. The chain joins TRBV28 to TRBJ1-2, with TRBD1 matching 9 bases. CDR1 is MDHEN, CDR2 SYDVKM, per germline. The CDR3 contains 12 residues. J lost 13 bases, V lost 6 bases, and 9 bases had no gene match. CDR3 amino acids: CASSQQGASSTF. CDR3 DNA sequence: TGTGCCAGCAGCCAACAGGGGGCGAGTTCCACCTTC.

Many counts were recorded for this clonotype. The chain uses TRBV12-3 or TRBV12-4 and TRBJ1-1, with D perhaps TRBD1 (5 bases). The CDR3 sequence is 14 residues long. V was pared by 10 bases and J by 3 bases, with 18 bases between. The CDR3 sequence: CATFRGEGDTEAFF. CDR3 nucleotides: TGTGCCACCTTTAGGGGCGAAGGGGACACTGAAGCTTTCTTT.